The clone carrying this T cell receptor (beta chain) appeared once. Its antigen remains unidentified. The sample belongs to a study of shared clonotypes between healthy human individuals. Study results and caveats: Sharing across four donors was seen in 4% to 6.5% of naive CD4 clonotypes. Represented genetic and exposure-history diversity was restricted by having few donors.

Using approximately 200 ng DNA, tens of thousands of T cell genomes, the sorted-subset replicate PCRs were run. Clones were read by immunoSEQ multiplex PCR, and TCRdb kept only the in-frame ones, dropping some. The sample lists a few million clones; 90% to 95% were seen once. The CDR3 length is 14 residues. Germline V gene sequence: CDR1 SGHTA, CDR2 FQGNSA. V shed 5 bases, J shed 2 bases, and the junction held 4 bases outside the gene matches. This sequence joins TRBV7-2 and TRBJ2-3; 7 positions agree with TRBD2. The receptor comes from a young man in good health. Sequencing was performed on naive CD4+ T cells sorted from blood. Subset indicated: CD45RA+ positively selected. CDR3 amino acids: CASSTGTTTDTQYF. CDR3 DNA: TGTGCCAGCAGCACCGGGACTACCACAGATACGCAGTATTTT. Based on the CDR3 plus reference TRBV7-2 and TRBJ2-3, the full variable domain is GAGVSQSPSNKVTEKGKDVELRCDPISGHTALYWYRQSLGQGLEFLIYFQGNSAPDKSGLPSDRFSAERTGGSVSTLTIQRTQQEDSAVYLCASSTGTTTDTQYFGPGTRLTVL.